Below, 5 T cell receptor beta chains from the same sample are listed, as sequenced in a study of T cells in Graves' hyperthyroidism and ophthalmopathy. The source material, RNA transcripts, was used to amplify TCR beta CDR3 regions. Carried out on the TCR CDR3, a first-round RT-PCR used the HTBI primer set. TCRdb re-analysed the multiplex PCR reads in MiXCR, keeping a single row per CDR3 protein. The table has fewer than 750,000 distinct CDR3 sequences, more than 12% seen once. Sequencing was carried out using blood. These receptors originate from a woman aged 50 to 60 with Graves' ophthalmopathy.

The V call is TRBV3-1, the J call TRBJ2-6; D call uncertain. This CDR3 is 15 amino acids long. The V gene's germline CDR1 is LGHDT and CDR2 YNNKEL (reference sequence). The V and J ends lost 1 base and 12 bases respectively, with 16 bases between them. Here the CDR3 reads CASSQGRWSYGVLTF. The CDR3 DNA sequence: TGTGCCAGCAGCCAAGGTCGTTGGAGTTACGGCGTCCTGACTTTC. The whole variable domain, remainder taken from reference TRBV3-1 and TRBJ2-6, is DTAVSQTPKYLVTQMGNDKSIKCEQNLGHDTMYWYKQDSKKFLKIMFSYNNKELIINETVPNRFSPKSPDKAHLNLHINSLELGDSAVYFCASSQGRWSYGVLTFGAGSRLTVL.

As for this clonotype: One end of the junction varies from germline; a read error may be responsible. The CDR3 reads CASRLEGSDGNTIYF. The CDR3 DNA sequence: TGTGCCAGCAGATTAGAAGGGTCAGATGGAAACACCATATATTTT. The chain has TRBV7-2 and TRBJ1-3; D unclear. The germline gives CDR1 SGHTA, CDR2 FQGNSA. This CDR3 has 15 residues.

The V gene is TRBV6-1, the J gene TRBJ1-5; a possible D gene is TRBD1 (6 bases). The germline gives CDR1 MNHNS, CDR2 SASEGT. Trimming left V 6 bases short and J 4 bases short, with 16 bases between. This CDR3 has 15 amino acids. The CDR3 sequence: CASRPAGTNNQPQHF. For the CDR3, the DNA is TGTGCCAGCAGACCAGCCGGGACAAATAATCAGCCCCAGCATTTT.

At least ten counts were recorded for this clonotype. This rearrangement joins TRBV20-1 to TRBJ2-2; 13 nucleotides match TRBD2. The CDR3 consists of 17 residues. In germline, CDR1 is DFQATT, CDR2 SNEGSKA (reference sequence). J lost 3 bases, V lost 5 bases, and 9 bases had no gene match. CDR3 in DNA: TGCAGTGCTTGGCCCGGCGGACTAGCGGGAGACACCGGGGAGCTGTTTTTT. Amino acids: CSAWPGGLAGDTGELFF.

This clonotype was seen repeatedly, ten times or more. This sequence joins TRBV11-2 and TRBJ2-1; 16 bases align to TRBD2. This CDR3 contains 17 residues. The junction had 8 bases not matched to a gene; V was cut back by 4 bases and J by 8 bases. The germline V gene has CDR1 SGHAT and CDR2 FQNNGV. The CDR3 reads CASSSTPGLAGGYEQFF. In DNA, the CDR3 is TGTGCCAGCAGCTCGACACCGGGACTAGCGGGAGGGTATGAGCAGTTCTTC.